The 21 T cell receptor beta chains reported below all come from one sample, sequenced in a study of T-cell reconstitution after alpha-beta-depleted transplantation in children. For TCRbeta, the library was prepared with unique molecular identifiers. TCRdb re-called the PCR reads with MiXCR, one entry per CDR3 protein. The table shows about 590,000 distinct CDR3 sequences, with roughly 13% occurring only once. Source: PBMCs, mostly from graft donor cells, taken 360 days after TCRalphabeta/CD19-depleted stem cell transplant. The receptors derive from a male patient between 10 and 17 years old who had a stem cell transplant for acute myeloid leukemia, so the T cells may come from the graft donor.

Comment on this clonotype: This may be a read error, as it is one base from a much larger clone. The chain links TRBV6-2 or TRBV6-3 to TRBJ2-1; 9 bases are a match to TRBD2. CDR1 is MNHEY and CDR2 is SVGEGT in the germline V gene. The CDR3 length is 14 residues. V lost 4 bases and J lost 3; bases outside the gene matches: 1. The CDR3 coding sequence is TGTGCCAGCAGTTCTAGCGGGAACTACAATGAGCAGTTCTTC. It specifies CASSSSGNYNEQFF.

This clonotype was picked up many times. The chain is built from TRBV20-1 and TRBJ2-5; D is unclear. V dropped 7 bases and J dropped 5 bases, with 8 bases sitting between them. The CDR3 has 10 amino acids. CDR1 and CDR2 (germline): DFQATT, SNEGSKA (reference sequence). CDR3 nucleotide sequence: TGCAGTGGCTCATTGGAGACCCAGTACTTC. Its translation: CSGSLETQYF.

The chain links TRBV5-6 to TRBJ1-2, with 8 bases lining up with TRBD1. CDR1 and CDR2 from the germline V gene are SGHDT and YYEEEE. Trimming removed 4 bases from V and 6 bases from J; junction bases left unmatched: 11. The CDR3 contains 15 residues. The CDR3 loop reads CASSVIDRGSHGYTF. The CDR3 DNA reads TGTGCCAGCAGCGTGATCGACAGGGGAAGTCATGGCTACACCTTC.

This clonotype was recorded a few times. The chain uses TRBV18 and TRBJ2-1; no reliable D call. Trimming removed 6 bases at V and 8 bases at J, with 5 bases between. CDR3 length: 10 residues. Germline V gives CDR1 KGHSH, CDR2 LQKENI. The CDR3 sequence is CASSGHEQFF. The CDR3 bases are TGTGCCAGCTCTGGGCATGAGCAGTTCTTC.

The chain couples TRBV25-1 to TRBJ2-1; TRBD1 matches 9 bases. The CDR3 length is 14 residues. The germline CDR1 and CDR2 sequences are MGHDK and SYGVNS. Unmatched junction bases numbered 4, after V lost 4 bases and J lost 6 bases. The CDR3 nucleotides are TGTGCCAGCAGTGCACCGGACAGGGGCAATGAGCAGTTCTTC. Residues: CASSAPDRGNEQFF.

This clonotype has just a few counts. The chain is built from TRBV9 and TRBJ2-5, with 7 bases matching TRBD2. CDR1 SGDLS and CDR2 YYNGEE come from the germline V gene. The CDR3 loop spans 17 amino acids. J was trimmed by 1 base and V by 4 bases; bases with no gene match: 13. The CDR3 DNA reads as TGTGCCAGCAGCCATAGAGGGGTAGCGGGCCCCCAAGAGACCCAGTACTTC. Protein: CASSHRGVAGPQETQYF. The complete variable domain, with remaining parts taken from reference TRBV9 and TRBJ2-5, reads DSGVTQTPKHLITATGQRVTLRCSPRSGDLSVYWYQQSLDQGLQFLIQYYNGEERAKGNILERFSAQQFPDLHSELNLSSLELGDSALYFCASSHRGVAGPQETQYFGPGTRLLVL.

There are a few counts of this clonotype. The chain has TRBV2 and TRBJ2-3; weak D call: TRBD2 (5 bases). The V and J ends lost 4 bases and 1 base respectively, with 9 bases between them. Per the germline V gene, CDR1 is SNHLY and CDR2 is FYNNEI. This CDR3 region has 14 residues. This chain's CDR3 is CASSGEWGTDTQYF. The DNA of the CDR3 is TGTGCCAGCAGTGGGGAGTGGGGCACAGATACGCAGTATTTT.

This clonotype was seen a handful of times. V is TRBV18 and J is TRBJ2-5; 8 bases line up with TRBD1. The CDR3 sequence is 14 residues long. Germline CDR1 KGHSH, CDR2 LQKENI. The V and J ends lost 3 bases and 2 bases, in that order; junction bases with no gene match: 2. CDR3 sequence: CASSPYRGQETQYF. CDR3 DNA: TGTGCCAGCTCACCGTACAGGGGGCAAGAGACCCAGTACTTC.

This clonotype was observed a few times. A read error may produce the germline difference seen at one junction end. The V gene is TRBV5-5, the J gene TRBJ2-7; TRBD2 might be the D (5 bases). The CDR3 is 15 residues long. Germline loops: CDR1 SGHKS, CDR2 YYEKEE (reference sequence). CDR3: CASSLERSLSHEQYF. CDR3 in DNA: TGTGCCAGCAGCTTGGAGCGGAGCCTCTCCCACGAGCAGTACTTC.

The chain employs TRBV28 and TRBJ2-1; D uncertain. CDR3 length: 9 residues. Germline CDR1 MDHEN, CDR2 SYDVKM. CDR3 sequence: CVELNEQFF. CDR3 bases: TGTGTGGAGCTCAATGAGCAGTTCTTC.

This clonotype was observed a few times. The chain carries TRBV5-6 and TRBJ2-5; D is unresolved. V lost 4 bases and J lost 1, with 8 bases in between. The CDR3 runs to 13 residues. Germline CDR1 is SGHDT and CDR2 is YYEEEE. This CDR3 is CASSETGQETQYF. The CDR3 nucleotides read TGTGCCAGCAGCGAGACGGGCCAAGAGACCCAGTACTTC.

This clonotype was counted ten times or more. The chain links TRBV29-1 to TRBJ1-2; D uncertain. V was shortened by 7 bases and J by 4 bases, with 10 bases between the two germline ends. This CDR3 is 11 amino acids long. CDR1 and CDR2 (germline): SQVTM, ANQGSEA. CDR3 protein: CSGRAGYGYTF. In DNA form, the CDR3 reads TGCAGCGGGCGGGCAGGCTATGGCTACACCTTC.

This clonotype was recorded many times. This chain connects TRBV15 to TRBJ2-7; no clear D gene. V was cut by 0 bases and J by 4 bases, with 10 bases left in between. The CDR3 spans 14 residues. Germline V lookup: CDR1 LNHNV, CDR2 YYDKDF (reference sequence). The DNA of the CDR3 is TGTGCCACCAGCAGAGATCGGGCCAAATACGAGCAGTACTTC. Encoded protein: CATSRDRAKYEQYF.

This chain uses TRBV9 with TRBJ2-7; 8 bases are a match to TRBD1. V was pared by 0 bases and J by 4 bases, with 3 bases of the junction left unmatched. The germline gives CDR1 SGDLS, CDR2 YYNGEE. The CDR3 spans 14 residues. CDR3 residues: CASSVADREYEQYF. CDR3 sequence (DNA): TGTGCCAGCAGCGTAGCGGACAGGGAGTACGAGCAGTACTTC.

This clonotype was observed a handful of times. The rearrangement uses TRBV21-1 and TRBJ2-6; TRBD2, the D gene given by the table, was not confirmed from the DNA. TRBV21-1 is listed as a pseudogene. The CDR3 length is 22 residues. Here the CDR3 DNA reads TGTGCCAGCAGCAACCTGATGAGACTAGCGGGAGGTCTTTGGTCTGGGGCCAACGTCCTGACTTTC. It translates to CASSNLMRLAGGLWSGANVLTF.

The chain combines TRBV28 with TRBJ1-5; D unclear. Germline values: CDR1 MDHEN, CDR2 SYDVKM. The V end was cut by 2 bases, the J end by 0 bases, with 11 bases between. CDR3 length: 16 amino acids. CDR3 residues: CASSLPIGDSNQPQHF. The CDR3 DNA follows: TGTGCCAGCAGTTTACCTATTGGGGATAGCAATCAGCCCCAGCATTTT.

This clonotype has only a few counts. The chain uses TRBV19 and TRBJ2-1, with 7 nucleotides matching TRBD2. The V and J ends lost 3 bases and 3 bases, in that order; junction bases with no gene match: 14. Germline CDR1 is LNHDA and CDR2 is SQIVND (reference sequence). The CDR3 runs 18 residues. The CDR3 sequence: CASSMVSWSGTIYNEQFF. As DNA, the CDR3 is TGTGCCAGTAGTATGGTGAGTTGGTCCGGGACTATCTACAATGAGCAGTTCTTC.

This clonotype was seen more than once but under ten times. The chain has TRBV15 and TRBJ2-2, with TRBD2 identical over 10 bases. CDR3 length: 16 residues. From germline, CDR1 is LNHNV and CDR2 YYDKDF (reference sequence). Germline trimming cut 4 bases from V and 7 bases from J; bases unmatched to any gene: 9. The CDR3 region is CATSIPLAGEVGELFF. The DNA for the CDR3 is TGTGCCACCAGCATTCCCCTAGCGGGAGAGGTCGGGGAGCTGTTTTTT. Supplemented by reference TRBV15 and TRBJ2-2, the full variable domain reads DAMVIQNPRYQVTQFGKPVTLSCSQTLNHNVMYWYQQKSSQAPKLLFHYYDKDFNNEADTPDNFQSRRPNTSFCFLDIRSPGLGDTAMYLCATSIPLAGEVGELFFGEGSRLTVL.

The table lists this clonotype with many counts. V usage is TRBV5-1 and J usage is TRBJ2-7, with a weak D call TRBD2 (5 bases). The CDR3 covers 14 residues. The V and J ends lost 0 bases and 5 bases respectively, with 12 bases between them. Germline V gene data show CDR1 as SGHRS and CDR2 as YFSETQ. The CDR3 reads CASSLAGLSNEQYF. The CDR3 nucleotides are TGCGCCAGCAGCTTGGCGGGGTTAAGCAACGAGCAGTACTTC. Full variable domain (missing parts from reference TRBV5-1 and TRBJ2-7): KAGVTQTPRYLIKTRGQQVTLSCSPISGHRSVSWYQQTPGQGLQFLFEYFSETQRNKGNFPGRFSGRQFSNSRSEMNVSTLELGDSALYLCASSLAGLSNEQYFGPGTRLTVT.

This clonotype came up a few times. The J gene is TRBJ2-3, the V gene TRBV10-3; a possible D gene is TRBD2 (6 bases). This CDR3 has 16 amino acids. Germline V CDR1 and CDR2: ENHRY, SYGVKD. Between the trimmed V and J ends, which lost 3 bases and 2 bases, there was a span of 15 bases. CDR3 nucleotides: TGTGCCATCAGTGAATTGGGGGGAGGAAACACAGATACGCAGTATTTT. This gives the protein CAISELGGGNTDTQYF.

This clonotype has ten or more counts. The chain's CDR3 is CSVEGTAGTNEKLFF. The CDR3 DNA reads TGCAGCGTTGAAGGGACGGCGGGAACTAATGAAAAACTGTTTTTT. This sequence joins TRBV29-1 and TRBJ1-4; no clear D gene. This CDR3 has 15 residues. Germline lookup yields CDR1 SQVTM and CDR2 ANQGSEA. V lost 1 base, J lost 1 base, and 10 bases lay in between.